Below, one T cell receptor beta chain is given with its context. Its antigen is unknown. Samples came from healthy bone marrow donors. With 6 bases clipped from V and 5 bases from J, the junction kept 6 bases outside the gene matches. The CDR3 spans 15 residues. From germline, CDR1 is MNHEY and CDR2 SMNVEV (reference sequence). This entry belongs to a study of cytomegalovirus exposure and HLA in healthy donors. General study findings and limits: Likely technical artifact: a cluster of highly shared sequence variants. The later analysis indicated that the majority of CMV-associated TCR beta chains appeared HLA-restricted. Cytomegalovirus status was reportedly diagnosed by the classifier with high sensitivity and specificity.

The PCR contained 60 Vbeta and 13 Jbeta primers. Sequencing used immunoSEQ multiplex PCR; TCRdb keeps in-frame clones, though not all of them. The data show a few hundred thousand clones, more than 80% seen once. Sample: PBMCs. This chain uses TRBV27 with TRBJ2-2, with 10 bases matching TRBD2. This clonotype was obtained from a man under 40 in good health and CMV-seronegative. CDR3 amino acids: CASRLGTSATGELFF. In DNA, the CDR3 is TGTGCCAGCAGACTAGGGACTAGCGCGACCGGGGAGCTGTTTTTT.